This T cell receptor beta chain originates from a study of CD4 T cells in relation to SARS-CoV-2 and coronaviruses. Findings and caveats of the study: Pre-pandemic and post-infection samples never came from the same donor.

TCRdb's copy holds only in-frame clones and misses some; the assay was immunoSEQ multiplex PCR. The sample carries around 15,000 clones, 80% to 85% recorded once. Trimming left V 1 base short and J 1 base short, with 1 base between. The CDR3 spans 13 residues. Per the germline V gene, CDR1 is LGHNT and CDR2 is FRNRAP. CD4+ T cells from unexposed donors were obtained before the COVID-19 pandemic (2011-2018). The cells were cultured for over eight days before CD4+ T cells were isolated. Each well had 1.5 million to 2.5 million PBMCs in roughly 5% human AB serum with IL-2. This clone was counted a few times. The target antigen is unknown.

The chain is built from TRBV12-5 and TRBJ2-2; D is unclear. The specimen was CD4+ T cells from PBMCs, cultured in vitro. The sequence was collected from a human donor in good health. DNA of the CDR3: TGTGCTAGTGGTTTGGGGAACACCGGGGAGCTGTTTTTT. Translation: CASGLGNTGELFF.